This T cell receptor (beta chain) was observed in a study of T cell responses to AZD1222 COVID-19 vaccine. Assay: immunoSEQ multiplex PCR; the TCRdb copy retains only in-frame clones and omits some. The table includes tens of thousands of clones, roughly nine tenths detected once. Concerning this clone: What it recognizes is unknown.

The CDR3 consists of 11 residues. Trimming shortened V by 3 bases and J by 8 bases, and 7 bases separated the two germline ends. Overall study results and limits: It should be noted that donors were predominantly white British and more often female, and clonal diversity was possibly underestimated. Spike-specific TCR breadth and depth went up after people got two AZD1222 doses. Among vaccine-associated CD4 TCRs, coverage spanned spike, with dominance at 160-218 and 743-854.

The sample in question was peripheral blood, obtained on day 0 of AZD1222 vaccination. V usage is TRBV12-3 or TRBV12-4 and J usage is TRBJ1-1; D gene uncertain. This TCR was recovered from an adult in good health. For the CDR3, the DNA is TGTGCCAGCAGTTTTGACATCGAAGCTTTCTTT. Its protein is CASSFDIEAFF.